These T cell receptor beta chains were read from a single sample in a study of glioma-infiltrating T cells. TCRdb re-analysed the multiplex PCR reads in MiXCR, keeping a single row per CDR3 protein. Here the sample spans some 85,000 distinct CDR3 sequences, about 23% being singletons. What was sequenced was glioma tissue, nonneoplastic brain tissue, or PBMCs (not recorded which). These receptors originate from a human donor with low-grade glioma or glioblastoma, undergoing nonglioma brain surgery, or in good health (not recorded which). The CDR3 runs from the conserved cysteine through the conserved F or W. D genes are given only for firm matches. Expanded clones get a size class; other rows say once, few or many, or leave the size out.

DNA	CDR3	size	D	J	V
TGCAGTGCTCCGCCACTTGCGCAGGGTTCGAACACTGAAGCTTTCTTT	CSAPPLAQGSNTEAFF	many	.	TRBJ1-1	TRBV20-1
TGTGCCACGACCGGGGGGGCATTAGATACGCAGTATTTT	CATTGGALDTQYF	many	TRBD2	TRBJ2-3	TRBV15
TGTGCCAGCAGCTGGCGGGGTGTCAAAGAGACCCAGTACTTC	CASSWRGVKETQYF	many	.	TRBJ2-5	TRBV7-2
TGCAGTGCTAGCGTAGCGGACGGGAATCGGTACGAGCAGTACTTC	CSASVADGNRYEQYF	many	.	TRBJ2-7	TRBV20-1
TGTGCCAGCAGCCAAGATAAGGGGGCAGTTACTGGAAACACCATATATTTT	CASSQDKGAVTGNTIYF	.	TRBD1	TRBJ1-3	TRBV3-1
TGTGCCAGCTCACCAAACGGGGGCACTGAAGCTTTCTTT	CASSPNGGTEAFF	many	.	TRBJ1-1	TRBV18
TGTGCCAGCAGCTCGATGGGGTTCGCTAATGAAAAACTGTTTTTT	CASSSMGFANEKLFF	few	.	TRBJ1-4	TRBV7-2
TGTGCCAGCAGCCGGAACACCAGGGGAAAGGACGGCTACACCTTC	CASSRNTRGKDGYTF	many	.	TRBJ1-2	TRBV3-1
TGTGCCAGCAGCACGCTTCCAGGGGGGGGCGACGAGACCCAGTACTTC	CASSTLPGGGDETQYF	few	.	TRBJ2-5	TRBV3-1
TGTGCCAGCAGCCAGACCTACAGGGCCCTCCAAGAGACCCAGTACTTC	CASSQTYRALQETQYF	.	.	TRBJ2-5	TRBV3-1
TGTGCCAGCACCTTTGGAGTCGGTCGGCTTAAAGGCTACGAGCAGTACTTC	CASTFGVGRLKGYEQYF	.	.	TRBJ2-7	TRBV5-5
TGTGCCAGCAGCTTATCTCGCGACACCTATGAAAAACTGTTTTTT	CASSLSRDTYEKLFF	few	.	TRBJ1-4	TRBV11-2
TGCGCCAGCAGCTCCGGGACAGGGGGCGTTGGGGAGACCCAGTACTTC	CASSSGTGGVGETQYF	.	TRBD1	TRBJ2-5	TRBV5-1
TGCAGTGCTAGGCTCCGACACTCGAACACTGAAGCTTTCTTT	CSARLRHSNTEAFF	many	.	TRBJ1-1	TRBV20-1
TGTGCCAGTAGTAGGGCAATAGAAGAGACCCAGTACTTC	CASSRAIEETQYF	few	.	TRBJ2-5	TRBV19
TGTGCCAGCTCACTTGACGAGGACAATGAGCAGTTCTTC	CASSLDEDNEQFF	.	.	TRBJ2-1	TRBV18
TGCAGTGCTGCGACGGGGGGCGGCGGAAAACTGAATCAGCCCCAGCATTTT	CSAATGGGGKLNQPQHF	.	.	TRBJ1-5	TRBV20-1
TGTGCCAGCAGCCCACCGGGGGCCTATCAGGCATATACGCAGTATTTT	CASSPPGAYQAYTQYF	.	.	TRBJ2-3	TRBV7-2
TGTGCCAGCAGCTTACTAAACGGGGGGAATGAGCAGTTCTTC	CASSLLNGGNEQFF	.	TRBD2	TRBJ2-1	TRBV7-9
TGCAGTGCTAGAGTACAGGGGATTAATGGCTACACCTTC	CSARVQGINGYTF	many	TRBD1	TRBJ1-2	TRBV20-1
TGTGCCAGCAGCAACACGTGGCCAGATACGCAGTATTTT	CASSNTWPDTQYF	.	.	TRBJ2-3	TRBV7-2
TGTGCCAGCAGCAGACATCTGAACACTGAAGCTTTCTTT	CASSRHLNTEAFF	many	.	TRBJ1-1	TRBV11-3
TGTGCCAGCGCCAGCGGAGGGTTCAATGAGCAGTTCTTC	CASASGGFNEQFF	many	.	TRBJ2-1	TRBV27
TGTGCCAGCAGCCGCCGACTAGCGGGAGAGGGGACAGATACGCAGTATTTT	CASSRRLAGEGTDTQYF	.	TRBD2	TRBJ2-3	TRBV4-2
TGCAGTGCTAGACACAGGGGTCTCCCCTACGAGCAGTACTTC	CSARHRGLPYEQYF	many	TRBD1	TRBJ2-7	TRBV20-1
TGTGCCAGCAGCCCGACTAGCGGGGGGAATACGCAGTATTTT	CASSPTSGGNTQYF	many	TRBD2	TRBJ2-3	TRBV6-1
TGCAGTGCCGACCCACAACTAGCGGGCGGTTCCTACGAGCAGTACTTC	CSADPQLAGGSYEQYF	many	TRBD2	TRBJ2-7	TRBV20-1
TGCAGTGCTAGACATCCGGGACAGGAAAATGAAAAACTGTTTTTT	CSARHPGQENEKLFF	many	TRBD1	TRBJ1-4	TRBV20-1
TGTGCCAGCTCACTGGGAGAGGGGGCGAACACTGAAGCTTTCTTT	CASSLGEGANTEAFF	many	TRBD1	TRBJ1-1	TRBV18
TGCAGTGCACGGCTAGCCTCCACAGATACGCAGTATTTT	CSARLASTDTQYF	many	.	TRBJ2-3	TRBV20-1
TGTGCCAGCAGTTATGGCGGAAGCTCCTACAATGAGCAGTTCTTC	CASSYGGSSYNEQFF	many	.	TRBJ2-1	TRBV6-6
TGTGCCACCAGCAGAGATTGGGGAGACAATCAGCCCCAGCATTTT	CATSRDWGDNQPQHF	many	.	TRBJ1-5	TRBV15
TGCAGTGCTAGAGGTCTCCCCTCGGCAGATACGCAGTATTTT	CSARGLPSADTQYF	medium-sized	.	TRBJ2-3	TRBV20-1
TGTGCCAGCAGCTATACTAGCGGACTCTACGAGCAGTACTTC	CASSYTSGLYEQYF	many	TRBD2	TRBJ2-7	TRBV27
TGTGCCAGCAGCCAAGTACCGCGGGGGGGCCCCAATGAGCAGTTCTTC	CASSQVPRGGPNEQFF	.	TRBD2	TRBJ2-1	TRBV3-1
TGTGCCAGCAGTTTAAGGTCCATAGGAAAGGAGCAGTACTTC	CASSLRSIGKEQYF	many	.	TRBJ2-7	TRBV27
TGTGCCAGCAGCCACGGACTAGTCACAGATACGCAGTATTTT	CASSHGLVTDTQYF	many	TRBD2	TRBJ2-3	TRBV4-2
TGTGCCAGCAGTTACTCGGACAGGGTTCGGGGAAGCAATCAGCCCCAGCATTTT	CASSYSDRVRGSNQPQHF	many	TRBD1	TRBJ1-5	TRBV6-2/TRBV6-3
TGTGCCAGCAGCCTCGAAACTAGCGGGGGACCCTACGAGCAGTACTTC	CASSLETSGGPYEQYF	.	TRBD2	TRBJ2-7	TRBV12-3/TRBV12-4
TGTGCCAGCAGATTCCCCGAACAAACAGTATCGGATGGCTACACCTTC	CASRFPEQTVSDGYTF	many	.	TRBJ1-2	TRBV6-1
TGTGCCAGCAGTCTCCCTAGACAGGGGACCTTACGCGAGACCCAGTACTTC	CASSLPRQGTLRETQYF	many	TRBD1	TRBJ2-5	TRBV12-3/TRBV12-4
TGTGCCAGCAGTGAACCGGACAAGTTCGACGAGCAGTACTTC	CASSEPDKFDEQYF	many	.	TRBJ2-7	TRBV6-1
TGTGCCAGCAGCCCCGGGACAGGGGGAAGCAAGCAGTACTTC	CASSPGTGGSKQYF	few	TRBD1	TRBJ2-7	TRBV7-7
TGCGCCAGCAGCTTGGGGGGTCTAAAGAATGAAGCTTTCTTT	CASSLGGLKNEAFF	many	.	TRBJ1-1	TRBV5-1
TGTGCCAGCAGCAAGACTAGCGGACCGACCTACGAGCAGTACTTC	CASSKTSGPTYEQYF	many	TRBD2	TRBJ2-7	TRBV7-6
TGTGCCAGCAGCCAAGATTTTGGGGGTGAGCAGTTCTTC	CASSQDFGGEQFF	many	.	TRBJ2-1	TRBV3-1